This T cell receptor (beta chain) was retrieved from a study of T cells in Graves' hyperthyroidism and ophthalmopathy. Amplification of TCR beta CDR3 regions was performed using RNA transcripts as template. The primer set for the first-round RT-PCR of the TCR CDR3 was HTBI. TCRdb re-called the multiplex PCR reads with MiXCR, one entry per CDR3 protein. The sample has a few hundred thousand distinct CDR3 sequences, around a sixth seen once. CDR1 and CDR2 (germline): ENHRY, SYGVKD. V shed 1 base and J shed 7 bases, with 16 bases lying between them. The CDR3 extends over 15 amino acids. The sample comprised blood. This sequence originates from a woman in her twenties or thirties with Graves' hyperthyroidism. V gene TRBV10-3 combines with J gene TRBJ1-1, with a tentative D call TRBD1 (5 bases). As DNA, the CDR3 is TGTGCCATCAGTGAGTTCCGGGGGGTTACCAATGAAGCTTTCTTT. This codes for CAISEFRGVTNEAFF.